Described below is a single TCR beta chain sequence and its context. In the authors' methods: Using reference gene primer amplification, nucleated cell counts were estimated. Sequenced by immunoSEQ multiplex PCR; TCRdb stores in-frame clones only, minus some. For V, J and clone size, that table is used; D and trimming come from the DNA. The data show roughly 63,000 clones, with around 74% seen just once and 28% held by the top ten. This sample was included in a study of blood T cell repertoires in COVID-19. J was trimmed by 3 bases and V by 5 bases; bases with no gene match: 12. This CDR3 is 16 amino acids long. Germline V gene data show CDR1 as SGHVS and CDR2 as FQNEAQ.

The sequenced sample consisted of peripheral blood. The chain links TRBV7-8 to TRBJ2-7, with 8 bases lining up with TRBD2. This clonotype originated in a woman older than 75 with acute or convalescent COVID-19. The CDR3 region is CASSHPPAGGVYEQYF. In DNA, the CDR3 is TGTGCCAGCAGCCATCCCCCGGCGGGAGGAGTCTACGAGCAGTACTTC.